This T cell receptor (beta chain) was observed in a study of T cells in Graves' hyperthyroidism and ophthalmopathy. Amplified TCR beta CDR3 regions came from RNA transcripts. An initial round of RT-PCR targeting the TCR CDR3 relied on the HTBI primer set. A single record per CDR3 protein comes from TCRdb applying MiXCR to the multiplex PCR reads. Here the sample spans 500,000 to 600,000 distinct CDR3 sequences, 35% to 55% being singletons. Hyperthyroidism of Graves' type that showed no ophthalmopathy progression within 18 months was stable. The CDR3 has 12 amino acids. Germline V gene data show CDR1 as DFQATT and CDR2 as SNEGSKA (reference sequence). V lost 4 bases to trimming and J lost 7 bases, with 14 bases between them.

The chain employs TRBV20-1 and TRBJ2-7, with D hard to call. The source material was peripheral blood or thyroid tissue (not recorded which). The TCR comes from a young woman with Graves' hyperthyroidism. The CDR3 DNA sequence: TGCAGTGCTACGTCAGCAAGGAATGAGCAGTACTTC. Its protein is CSATSARNEQYF.